Presented here are 20 T cell receptor beta chains from one specimen sequenced in a study of molecular identifiers for immune sequencing clone quantification. Using its own MiXCR run on the PCR reads, TCRdb lists one record per CDR3 protein. The sample yields about 630,000 distinct CDR3 sequences, roughly 27% seen once. The sequencing input was naive CD8+ T cells from blood, with Jurkat cell RNA spiked in. The subset denotes: FACS-sorted CD8+CD4-CCR7+CD45RA+ naive T cells. The receptors derive from a human donor in good health. Some libraries in this study had Jurkat cell RNA spiked in.

In this sample, this clonotype turned up many times. This chain connects TRBV6-4 to TRBJ2-5; D may correspond to TRBD1 or TRBD2 (5 bases each). Germline V gene lookup returns CDR1 MRHNA and CDR2 SNTAGT. The CDR3 covers 15 residues. Trimming cost V 8 bases and J 2 bases, with 18 bases left between them. The CDR3 sequence: CASQFLAGTQETQYF. The CDR3 DNA reads TGTGCCAGCCAGTTCTTGGCAGGGACGCAAGAGACCCAGTACTTC.

In this sample, this clonotype turned up many times. For the CDR3, the DNA is TGTGCCAGCAGTTTCTCGGGAGCGGGCACAGATACGCAGTATTTT. Translated: CASSFSGAGTDTQYF. The rearrangement links TRBV28 to TRBJ2-3; TRBD2 is a possible D gene (6 bases). There are 15 residues in the CDR3. The V and J ends lost 3 bases and 1 base respectively, with 11 bases between them. CDR1 and CDR2 from the germline V gene are MDHEN and SYDVKM.

This rearrangement joins TRBV28 to TRBJ2-2; tentative D call: TRBD1 (5 bases). V lost 9 bases, J lost 3 bases, and 17 bases lay in between. CDR1 is MDHEN and CDR2 is SYDVKM in the germline V gene. The CDR3 has 15 amino acids. CDR3 amino acids: CARTPGLYDTGELFF. In nucleotides, the CDR3 is TGTGCCAGAACGCCAGGGTTATATGACACCGGGGAGCTGTTTTTT.

This clonotype was detected many times. J is TRBJ2-3 and V is TRBV30; D remains ambiguous. Germline CDR1 reads GTSNPN; CDR2 reads SVGIG (reference sequence). The CDR3 sequence is 10 residues long. V was shortened by 7 bases and J by 0 bases, with 2 bases between the two germline ends. The CDR3 nucleotides read TGTGCCTTCAGCACAGATACGCAGTATTTT. Translating it yields CAFSTDTQYF.

This clonotype was counted ten times or more. J is TRBJ2-3 and V is TRBV7-2; 15 nucleotides align to TRBD2. Germline CDR1 SGHTA, CDR2 FQGNSA. The V and J ends lost 4 bases and 0 bases, in that order; junction bases with no gene match: 5. This CDR3 is 18 amino acids long. The CDR3 loop reads CASSWTSGRASSTDTQYF. DNA for the CDR3: TGTGCCAGCAGCTGGACTAGCGGGAGGGCGAGCAGCACAGATACGCAGTATTTT.

This clonotype came up a few times. V usage is TRBV4-1 and J usage is TRBJ1-6; D possibly corresponds to TRBD1 (5 bases). CDR1 and CDR2 from the germline V gene are MGHRA and YSYEKL. The CDR3 is 16 amino acids. The germline V and J ends were trimmed by 0 bases and 5 bases, with 11 bases remaining between them. CDR3 nucleotides: TGCGCCAGCAGCCAAGATTGGGACCGGAATAATTCACCCCTCCACTTT. Its translation is CASSQDWDRNNSPLHF.

On this clonotype: This may come from a read error, since a much larger clone is one base off. The rearrangement links TRBV6-5 to TRBJ2-7, with 7 bases fitting TRBD1. The CDR3 contains 16 residues. Germline values: CDR1 MNHEY, CDR2 SVGAGI. The trim removed 3 bases at V and 6 bases at J, leaving 14 bases unmatched. The CDR3 spells CASSYEVEGAPCEQYF. Written as DNA, the CDR3 is TGTGCCAGCAGTTATGAGGTTGAGGGGGCTCCCTGCGAGCAGTACTTC.

The count of this clonotype is one. A clone one base away is much larger, so this may be a read error. The chain couples TRBV6-5 to TRBJ1-1; TRBD1 is a possible D gene (5 bases). Germline assignment: CDR1 MNHEY and CDR2 SVGAGI. CDR3 size: 15 residues. The V end was cut by 5 bases, the J end by 3 bases, with 16 bases between. The CDR3 protein is CASSMSGGWYTEAFF. The CDR3 DNA reads TGTGCCAGCAGTATGAGTGGGGGATGGTACACTGAAGCTTTCTTT.

Only a few counts were recorded for this clonotype. J is TRBJ2-3 and V is TRBV6-1; no clear D gene. Trimming shortened V by 1 base and J by 11 bases, and 7 bases separated the two germline ends. The germline V gene encodes CDR1 MNHNS and CDR2 SASEGT. The CDR3 extends over 11 amino acids. CDR3 sequence reads: CASSEGGVQYF. The CDR3 DNA follows: TGTGCCAGCAGTGAAGGCGGTGTGCAGTATTTT.

This clonotype was observed at least ten times. The chain uses TRBV4-1 and TRBJ1-1; D not certain. The CDR3 has 12 residues. The germline gives CDR1 MGHRA, CDR2 YSYEKL. Trimming stripped 1 base from V and 6 bases from J, with 6 bases between. The CDR3 sequence: CASSQGTAEAFF. CDR3 DNA sequence: TGCGCCAGCAGCCAAGGAACGGCTGAAGCTTTCTTT.

This sequence joins TRBV5-4 and TRBJ1-6; D is undetermined. The germline gives CDR1 SGHNT, CDR2 YYREEE (reference sequence). V shed 5 bases and J shed 9 bases, with 12 bases lying between them. The CDR3 has 13 residues. The CDR3 reads CASRPAMGSPLHF. The DNA for the CDR3 is TGTGCCAGCAGACCCGCGATGGGTTCACCCCTCCACTTT.

This clonotype was seen ten or more times. This rearrangement joins TRBV29-1 to TRBJ2-2, with D uncertain. V lost 5 bases, J lost 4 bases, and 8 bases lay in between. Looked up from germline, CDR1 is SQVTM and CDR2 is ANQGSEA. The CDR3 spans 12 residues. Here the CDR3 DNA reads TGCAGCGTTTTATGGTCCACCGGGGAGCTGTTTTTT. This sequence encodes CSVLWSTGELFF.

As concerns this clonotype: A much larger clone differs from this one at a single base, so this may be a read error. The rearrangement joins TRBV6-2 or TRBV6-3 to TRBJ1-1, with TRBD1 matching over 10 bases. CDR1 and CDR2 from the germline V gene are MNHEY and SVGEGT. J lost 5 bases, V lost 8 bases, and 8 bases had no gene match. CDR3 size: 14 residues. The chain's CDR3 is CASSADRGRTEAFF. The CDR3, as DNA: TGTGCCAGCTCCGCAGACAGGGGGCGGACTGAAGCTTTCTTT.

Note on this clonotype: At one boundary the junction diverges from the germline segment, which might be a read error. The V and J genes are TRBV6-2 or TRBV6-3 and TRBJ2-3, with TRBD2 matching 9 bases. The CDR3 extends over 17 amino acids. Germline loops: CDR1 MNHEY, CDR2 SVGEGT. The CDR3 bases are TGTGCCAGCAGTTCCCCCCTAGCGGGACTTGTCGAAGATACGCGGTATTTT. Protein: CASSSPLAGLVEDTRYF.

This clonotype was seen at least ten times. The V gene is TRBV7-6, the J gene TRBJ2-2, with D perhaps matching TRBD1 or TRBD2 (5 bases each). Germline V gene lookup returns CDR1 SGHVS and CDR2 FNYEAQ. Deletions cut 1 base from V and 5 bases from J, with 11 bases between. There are 15 residues in the CDR3. This CDR3 is CASSLGPGRTGELFF. As DNA, the CDR3 is TGTGCCAGCAGCTTAGGTCCGGGGCGGACCGGGGAGCTGTTTTTT.

This clonotype occurred many times. The chain joins TRBV7-9 to TRBJ2-2; D might be TRBD2 (5 bases). Germline loops: CDR1 SEHNR, CDR2 FQNEAQ (reference sequence). V was cut by 5 bases and J by 6 bases, with 19 bases left in between. The CDR3 length is 16 residues. CDR3 sequence (DNA): TGTGCCAGCAGCCCCCCGGTGGGAGTGGACCCCGGGGAGCTGTTTTTT. The encoded protein is CASSPPVGVDPGELFF.

This clonotype was detected a few times. The rearrangement joins TRBV12-3 or TRBV12-4 to TRBJ2-5; 7 nucleotides match TRBD2. The CDR3 loop spans 16 amino acids. Losses at the gene ends were 1 base for V and 2 bases for J; bases not matched to a gene: 7. The CDR3, as DNA: TGTGCCAGCAGTTTAGGTGGCGGGGGATTACAAGAGACCCAGTACTTC. Its translation is CASSLGGGGLQETQYF.

This clonotype was found a few times. This rearrangement joins TRBV7-9 to TRBJ2-1; D unclear. V shed 3 bases and J shed 4 bases, with 13 bases lying between them. CDR1 SEHNR and CDR2 FQNEAQ come from the germline V gene (reference sequence). The CDR3 runs 15 residues. The CDR3 loop reads CASSFRNSPYNEQFF. CDR3 in DNA: TGTGCCAGCAGCTTTAGAAACAGCCCATACAATGAGCAGTTCTTC. The full variable domain, its missing parts supplied by reference TRBV7-9 and TRBJ2-1, is DTGVSQNPRHKITKRGQNVTFRCDPISEHNRLYWYRQTLGQGPEFLTYFQNEAQLEKSRLLSDRFSAERPKGSFSTLEIQRTEQGDSAMYLCASSFRNSPYNEQFFGPGTRLTVL.

V usage is TRBV6-2 or TRBV6-3 and J usage is TRBJ2-1; D might be TRBD2 (6 bases). Trimming pared 6 bases from V and 10 bases from J, leaving 22 bases between. Germline V gene data show CDR1 as MNHEY and CDR2 as SVGEGT. The CDR3 consists of 15 residues. CDR3 nucleotide sequence: TGTGCCAGCAGAGCACTCCTGGAACGGGGGATGGAGCAGTTCTTC. Amino acid sequence: CASRALLERGMEQFF.

This clonotype appeared a few times. A junction end diverges from the germline sequence, so it may reflect a read error. V is TRBV7-8 and J is TRBJ1-1; TRBD1 might be the D (5 bases). Germline assignment: CDR1 SGHVS and CDR2 FQNEAQ. The length of the CDR3 is 16 residues. DNA of the CDR3: TGTGCCAGCAGCTTACCAACAGGTACCATGAACACTGAAGCTCTCTTT. As protein: CASSLPTGTMNTEALF.